This T cell receptor (beta chain) comes out of a study of control samples from healthy donors and cancer patients. The CDR3 has 16 residues. Germline assignment: CDR1 KGHDR and CDR2 SFDVKD. The trim removed 9 bases at V and 5 bases at J, leaving 9 bases unmatched. The data were produced by immunoSEQ multiplex PCR, yet TCRdb's version contains in-frame clones alone and is incomplete. Among 35,000 to 55,000 clones, roughly 86% were seen once, and the ten largest hold roughly 10%. Sequencing was performed on PBMCs. The chain uses TRBV24-1 and TRBJ2-3, with 14 positions matching TRBD2. This receptor was identified in a woman aged 60-70 years with lung cancer. The CDR3 sequence: CATGGTGTSGRDTQYF. The CDR3 region has the DNA TGTGCCACCGGGGGGACCGGGACTAGCGGGAGAGATACGCAGTATTTT.